Shown below are 17 T cell receptor beta chains from a single sample sequenced in a study of blood T cell repertoires in COVID-19. Clones were read by immunoSEQ multiplex PCR, and TCRdb kept only the in-frame ones, dropping some. The sample has 180,000 or so clones, 80% to 90% seen once; the top ten hold about 2.2%. The material sequenced was PBMCs or T cells enriched from blood (not recorded which). These TCRs come from a woman between 40 and 50 years old with acute COVID-19.

The V gene is TRBV4-3, the J gene TRBJ2-1; 10 bases are shared with TRBD2. Trimming took 0 bases from V and 6 from J; bases not matched to a gene: 5. Per germline, CDR1 LGHNA and CDR2 YSLEER. The CDR3 has 16 residues. The CDR3 region is CASSQEWGLAPNEQFF. CDR3 DNA: TGCGCCAGCAGCCAAGAGTGGGGACTAGCGCCCAATGAGCAGTTCTTC.

This chain uses TRBV7-6 with TRBJ1-1; 7 bases agree with TRBD1. This CDR3 comprises 14 residues. V shed 3 bases, J shed 3 bases, and the junction held 4 bases outside the gene matches. Germline V gene data show CDR1 as SGHVS and CDR2 as FNYEAQ. CDR3 residues: CASSLLDRDTEAFF. The CDR3, as DNA: TGTGCCAGCAGCTTGTTAGACAGGGACACTGAAGCTTTCTTT.

The CDR3 spells CASSLGYGDRGSKEAFF. Here the CDR3 DNA reads TGTGCCAGCAGCTTAGGATACGGGGACAGGGGGTCTAAAGAAGCTTTCTTT. The V and J genes are TRBV11-2 and TRBJ1-1; 11 bases line up with TRBD1. The CDR3 has 17 amino acids. The germline CDR1 and CDR2 sequences are SGHAT and FQNNGV. With V trimmed by 1 base and J by 8 bases, 12 bases remained unmatched.

The CDR3 region has the DNA TGTGCCAGCAGCTTAGGGGGACAGGGAGTTCAAGAGCAGTACTTC. It yields the protein CASSLGGQGVQEQYF. The J gene is TRBJ2-7, the V gene TRBV11-3; 9 nucleotides agree with TRBD1. The CDR3 runs 15 residues. V lost 1 base to trimming and J lost 7 bases; unmatched junction nucleotides: 8. Germline CDR1 is SGHNT and CDR2 is YENEEA.

The chain employs TRBV29-1 and TRBJ1-4, with 8 nucleotides matching TRBD1. CDR1 is SQVTM and CDR2 is ANQGSEA in the germline V gene. The CDR3 extends over 14 amino acids. J gave up 7 bases and V 0 bases, and 4 bases lay outside the gene matches. The CDR3 loop is CSVEEQGAGEKLFF. The CDR3 DNA reads TGCAGCGTTGAAGAGCAGGGGGCTGGTGAAAAACTGTTTTTT.

This chain connects TRBV4-3 to TRBJ2-7; 8 bases align to TRBD1. Germline V gene lookup returns CDR1 LGHNA and CDR2 YSLEER. Unmatched junction bases numbered 12, after V lost 1 base and J lost 1 base. The CDR3 length is 18 residues. For the CDR3, the DNA is TGCGCCAGCAGCCAAGGGTACCGCGGGACAGGTCCATCCTACGAGCAGTACTTC. This translates into CASSQGYRGTGPSYEQYF.

The genes are TRBV7-9 and TRBJ1-2; no clear D. There are 14 residues in the CDR3. Germline V gives CDR1 SEHNR, CDR2 FQNEAQ (reference sequence). Deletions cut 0 bases from V and 8 bases from J, with 13 bases between. The CDR3, as DNA: TGTGCCAGCAGCTTAGCGGCTGCCTCGGGAGGCTACACCTTC. This sequence encodes CASSLAAASGGYTF.

The V gene is TRBV15, the J gene TRBJ1-6, with D possibly being TRBD1 (5 bases). With 7 bases removed from V and 7 bases from J, the gap between germline ends came to 17 bases. The germline V gene has CDR1 LNHNV and CDR2 YYDKDF (reference sequence). The CDR3 spans 15 residues. The CDR3 loop is CATTPAGLRNSPLHF. The CDR3 DNA sequence: TGTGCCACCACCCCGGCGGGGCTACGGAATTCACCCCTCCACTTT.

This clone appeared a few times. J is TRBJ2-7 and V is TRBV5-4; 12 bases map to TRBD2. The CDR3 has 15 amino acids. The V gene's germline CDR1 is SGHNT and CDR2 YYREEE (reference sequence). Trimming cost V 4 bases and J 2 bases; bases outside gene matches: 4. For the CDR3, the DNA is TGTGCCAGCAGCCGTACTAGCGGGGGGACCTACGAGCAGTACTTC. Translation: CASSRTSGGTYEQYF.

The CDR3: CASTFSGTGVGNTEAFF. CDR3 in DNA: TGTGCCAGCACCTTTAGCGGGACAGGGGTCGGGAACACTGAAGCTTTCTTT. The V gene is TRBV28, the J gene TRBJ1-1; 10 nucleotides agree with TRBD1. The CDR3 length is 17 residues. Trimming cost V 7 bases and J 1 base; bases outside gene matches: 12. CDR1 and CDR2 (germline): MDHEN, SYDVKM.

The chain uses TRBV4-3 and TRBJ2-1; the match to TRBD2 covers 9 bases. CDR1 and CDR2 from the germline V gene are LGHNA and YSLEER. Germline trimming cut 3 bases from V and 3 bases from J; bases unmatched to any gene: 6. The CDR3 runs to 16 residues. CDR3 DNA sequence: TGCGCCAGCAGCCATGAACTAGCGGGCGGCTACAATGAGCAGTTCTTC. It codes for CASSHELAGGYNEQFF.

The chain couples TRBV30 to TRBJ1-5, with 9 bases fitting TRBD1. Germline CDR1 is GTSNPN and CDR2 is SVGIG (reference sequence). Losses at the gene ends were 0 bases for V and 5 bases for J; bases not matched to a gene: 2. This CDR3 has 14 amino acids. This CDR3 reads CAWSVRDRDQPQHF. The CDR3 nucleotides read TGTGCCTGGAGTGTCCGGGACAGGGATCAGCCCCAGCATTTT.

The gene calls are TRBV27 and TRBJ1-2; 9 bases are shared with TRBD1. CDR3 size: 16 residues. The ends lost 6 bases at V and 6 bases at J; junction bases unmatched: 14. Germline lookup yields CDR1 MNHEY and CDR2 SMNVEV (reference sequence). CDR3 loop: CASRNTGGLILNGYTF. The CDR3 DNA follows: TGTGCCAGCAGAAATACAGGGGGCCTAATTTTGAATGGCTACACCTTC.

The chain has TRBV5-5 and TRBJ2-5, with TRBD2 identical over 8 bases. The length of the CDR3 is 19 residues. Germline-derived CDR1 and CDR2 are SGHKS and YYEKEE (reference sequence). V dropped 0 bases and J dropped 2; count of bases not matched to a gene: 15. CDR3 residues: CASSLADRFAGGRQETQYF. The CDR3 DNA reads TGTGCCAGCAGCTTGGCCGATCGGTTTGCGGGGGGCAGACAAGAGACCCAGTACTTC.

This clone was picked up one time. In DNA, the CDR3 is TGCGCCAGCAGCTTGGCGCTAGCGGTACAAGAGACCCAGTACTTC. Translated: CASSLALAVQETQYF. The chain carries TRBV5-1 and TRBJ2-5, with 7 bases identical to TRBD2. CDR1 SGHRS and CDR2 YFSETQ come from the germline V gene. The CDR3 loop spans 15 amino acids. The ends lost 0 bases at V and 2 bases at J; junction bases unmatched: 4.

V gene TRBV5-1 combines with J gene TRBJ1-1; 7 nucleotides match TRBD1. V shed 4 bases, J shed 0 bases, and the junction held 3 bases outside the gene matches. Germline values: CDR1 SGHRS, CDR2 YFSETQ. This CDR3 spans 14 amino acids. Here the CDR3 reads CASSTTGMNTEAFF. The CDR3 region has the DNA TGCGCCAGCAGCACGACAGGGATGAACACTGAAGCTTTCTTT.

The chain has TRBV6-5 and TRBJ2-1; 8 bases match TRBD2. The V segment lost 0 bases and the J segment 5 bases; nucleotides outside the gene matches: 6. The CDR3 loop spans 16 amino acids. Germline V gives CDR1 MNHEY, CDR2 SVGAGI. CDR3 sequence: CASSYSRRGGHNEQFF. The CDR3 DNA reads TGTGCCAGCAGTTACTCCCGTCGGGGGGGGCACAATGAGCAGTTCTTC.